This T cell receptor beta chain originates from a study of T cell changes during pregnancy in multiple sclerosis. With V trimmed by 0 bases and J by 4 bases, 7 bases remained unmatched. This CDR3 has 16 residues. Germline V gene sequence: CDR1 SGHRS, CDR2 YFSETQ. Profiling relied on immunoSEQ multiplex PCR, and the TCRdb table lists in-frame clones only, not all of them. The repertoire holds 45,000 to 55,000 clones, with 88% as singletons. The sequences come from CD4+ T cells from peripheral blood mononuclear cells, collected in the second trimester of pregnancy. The chain carries TRBV5-1 and TRBJ2-3, with 8 bases lining up with TRBD2. The sequence was collected from a female donor with multiple sclerosis, enrolled in a pregnancy study. This CDR3 reads CASSLAGREGPDTQYF. DNA for the CDR3: TGCGCCAGCAGCTTGGCCGGTCGGGAGGGCCCAGATACGCAGTATTTT.